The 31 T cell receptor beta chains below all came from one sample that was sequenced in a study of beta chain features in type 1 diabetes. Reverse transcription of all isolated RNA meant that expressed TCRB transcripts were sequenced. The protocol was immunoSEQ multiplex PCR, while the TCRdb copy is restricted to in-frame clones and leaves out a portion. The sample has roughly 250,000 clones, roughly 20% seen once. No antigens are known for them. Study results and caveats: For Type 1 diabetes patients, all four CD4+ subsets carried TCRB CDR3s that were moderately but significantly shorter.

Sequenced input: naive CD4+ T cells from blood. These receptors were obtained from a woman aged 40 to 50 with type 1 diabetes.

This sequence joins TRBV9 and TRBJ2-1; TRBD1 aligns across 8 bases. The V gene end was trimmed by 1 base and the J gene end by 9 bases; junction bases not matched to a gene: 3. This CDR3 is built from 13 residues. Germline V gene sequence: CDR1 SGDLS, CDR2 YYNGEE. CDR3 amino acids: CASSVRQGTEQFF. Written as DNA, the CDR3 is TGTGCCAGCAGCGTAAGACAGGGGACTGAGCAGTTCTTC.

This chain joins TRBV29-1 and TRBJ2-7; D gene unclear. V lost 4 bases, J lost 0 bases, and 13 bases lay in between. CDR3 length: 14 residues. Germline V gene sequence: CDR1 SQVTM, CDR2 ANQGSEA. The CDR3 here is CSVVGPNLSYEQYF. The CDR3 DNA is TGCAGCGTTGTTGGGCCGAACCTCTCCTACGAGCAGTACTTC.

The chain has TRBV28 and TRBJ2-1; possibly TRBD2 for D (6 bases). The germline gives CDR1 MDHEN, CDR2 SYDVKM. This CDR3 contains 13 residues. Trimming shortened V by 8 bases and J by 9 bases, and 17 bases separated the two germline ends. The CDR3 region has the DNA TGTGCCAGCGTCCGGGGAGGAGGGGTTGAGCAGTTCTTC. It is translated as CASVRGGGVEQFF.

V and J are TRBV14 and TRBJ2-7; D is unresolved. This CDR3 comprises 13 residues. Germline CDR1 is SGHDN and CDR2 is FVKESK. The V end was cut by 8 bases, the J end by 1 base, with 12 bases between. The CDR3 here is CASSIQVSYEQYF. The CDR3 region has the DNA TGTGCCAGCTCCATCCAGGTTTCCTACGAGCAGTACTTC.

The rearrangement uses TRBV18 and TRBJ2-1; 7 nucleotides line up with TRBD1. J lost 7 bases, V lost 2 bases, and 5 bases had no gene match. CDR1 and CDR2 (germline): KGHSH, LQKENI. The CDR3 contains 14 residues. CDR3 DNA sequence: TGTGCCAGCTCACCAGACAGGGTCCGGAATGAGCAGTTCTTC. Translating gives CASSPDRVRNEQFF.

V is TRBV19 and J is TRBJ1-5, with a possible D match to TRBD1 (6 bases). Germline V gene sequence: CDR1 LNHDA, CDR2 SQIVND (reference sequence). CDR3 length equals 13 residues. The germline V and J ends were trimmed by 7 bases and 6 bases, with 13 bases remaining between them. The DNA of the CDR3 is TGTGCCAGTAAAGGGGCAGGGGTTCAGCCCCAGCATTTT. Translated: CASKGAGVQPQHF.

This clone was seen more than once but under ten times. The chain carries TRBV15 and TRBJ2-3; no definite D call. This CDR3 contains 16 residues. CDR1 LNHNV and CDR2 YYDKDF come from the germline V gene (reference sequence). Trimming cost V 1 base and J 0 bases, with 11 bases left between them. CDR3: CATSRGVEVSTDTQYF. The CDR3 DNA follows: TGTGCCACCAGCAGAGGAGTTGAGGTTAGCACAGATACGCAGTATTTT. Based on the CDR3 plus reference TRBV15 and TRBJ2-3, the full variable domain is DAMVIQNPRYQVTQFGKPVTLSCSQTLNHNVMYWYQQKSSQAPKLLFHYYDKDFNNEADTPDNFQSRRPNTSFCFLDIRSPGLGDTAMYLCATSRGVEVSTDTQYFGPGTRLTVL.

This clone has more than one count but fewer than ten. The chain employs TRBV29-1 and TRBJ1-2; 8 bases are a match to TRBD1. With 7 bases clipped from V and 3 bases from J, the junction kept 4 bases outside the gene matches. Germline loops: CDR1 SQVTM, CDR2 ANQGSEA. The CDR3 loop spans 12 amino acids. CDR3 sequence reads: CSARGQDYGYTF. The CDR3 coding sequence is TGCAGCGCCAGGGGACAGGACTATGGCTACACCTTC. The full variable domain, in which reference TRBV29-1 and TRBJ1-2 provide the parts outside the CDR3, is SAVISQKPSRDICQRGTSLTIQCQVDSQVTMMFWYRQQPGQSLTLIATANQGSEATYESGFVIDKFPISRPNLTFSTLTVSNMSPEDSSIYLCSARGQDYGYTFGSGTRLTVV.

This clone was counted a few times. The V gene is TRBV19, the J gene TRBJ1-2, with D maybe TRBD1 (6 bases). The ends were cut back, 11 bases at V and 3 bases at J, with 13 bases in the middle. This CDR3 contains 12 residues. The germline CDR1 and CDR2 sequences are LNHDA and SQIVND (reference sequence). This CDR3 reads CAGSRGYYGYTF. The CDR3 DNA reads TGTGCCGGGAGCAGGGGCTACTATGGCTACACCTTC.

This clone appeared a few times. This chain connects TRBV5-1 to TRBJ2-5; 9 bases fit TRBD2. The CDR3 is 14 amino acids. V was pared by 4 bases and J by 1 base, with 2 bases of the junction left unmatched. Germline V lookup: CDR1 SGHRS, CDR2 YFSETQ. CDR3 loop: CASSVAGAQETQYF. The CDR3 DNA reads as TGCGCCAGCAGCGTAGCGGGAGCCCAAGAGACCCAGTACTTC.

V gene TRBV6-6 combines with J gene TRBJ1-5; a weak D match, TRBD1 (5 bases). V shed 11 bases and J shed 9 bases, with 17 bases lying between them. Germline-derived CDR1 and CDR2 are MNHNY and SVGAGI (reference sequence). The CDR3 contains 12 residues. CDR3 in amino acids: CAAFRGTGPQHF. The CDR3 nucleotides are TGTGCCGCCTTTCGTGGGACTGGGCCCCAGCATTTT.

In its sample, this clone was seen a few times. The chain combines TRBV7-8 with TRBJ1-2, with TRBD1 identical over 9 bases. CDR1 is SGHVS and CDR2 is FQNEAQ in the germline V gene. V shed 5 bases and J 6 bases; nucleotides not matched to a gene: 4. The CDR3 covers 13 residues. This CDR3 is CASSLWTGDGYTF. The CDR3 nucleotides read TGTGCCAGCAGCCTCTGGACAGGGGATGGCTACACCTTC.

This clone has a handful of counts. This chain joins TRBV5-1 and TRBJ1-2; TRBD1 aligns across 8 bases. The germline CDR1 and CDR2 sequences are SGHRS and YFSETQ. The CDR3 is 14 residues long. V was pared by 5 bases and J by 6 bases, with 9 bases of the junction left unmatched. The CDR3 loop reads CASRPNPGGDGYTF. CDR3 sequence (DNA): TGCGCCAGCAGGCCGAATCCAGGGGGCGATGGCTACACCTTC.

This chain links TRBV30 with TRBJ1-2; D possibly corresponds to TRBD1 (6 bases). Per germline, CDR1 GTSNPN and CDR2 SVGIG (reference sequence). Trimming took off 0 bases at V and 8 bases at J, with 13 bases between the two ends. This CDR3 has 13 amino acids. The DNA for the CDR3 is TGTGCCTGGAGTGTACAGGGTGCAGACGGCTACACCTTC. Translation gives CAWSVQGADGYTF.

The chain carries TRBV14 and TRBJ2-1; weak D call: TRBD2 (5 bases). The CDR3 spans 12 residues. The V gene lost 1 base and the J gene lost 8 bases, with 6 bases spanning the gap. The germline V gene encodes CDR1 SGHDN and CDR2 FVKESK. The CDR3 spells CASSQVGDEQFF. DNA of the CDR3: TGTGCCAGCAGCCAAGTCGGGGATGAGCAGTTCTTC.

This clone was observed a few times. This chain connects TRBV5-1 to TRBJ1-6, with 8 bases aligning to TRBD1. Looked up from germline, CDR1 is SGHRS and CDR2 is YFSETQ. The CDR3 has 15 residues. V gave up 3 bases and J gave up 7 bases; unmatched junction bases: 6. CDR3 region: CASSSSGQENSPLHF. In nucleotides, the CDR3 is TGCGCCAGCAGCTCTTCGGGACAGGAAAATTCACCCCTCCACTTT.

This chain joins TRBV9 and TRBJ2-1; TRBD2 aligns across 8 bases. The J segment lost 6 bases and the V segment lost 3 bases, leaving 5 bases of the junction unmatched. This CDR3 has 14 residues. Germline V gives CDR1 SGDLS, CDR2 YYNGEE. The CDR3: CASSASGGRNEQFF. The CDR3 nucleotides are TGTGCCAGCAGCGCCAGCGGGGGTCGCAATGAGCAGTTCTTC.

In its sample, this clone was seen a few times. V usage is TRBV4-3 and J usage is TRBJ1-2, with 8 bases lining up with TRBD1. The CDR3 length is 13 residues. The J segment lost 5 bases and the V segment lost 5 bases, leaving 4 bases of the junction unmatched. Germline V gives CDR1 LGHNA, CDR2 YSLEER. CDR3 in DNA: TGCGCCAGCAGCTCCCAGGGGGCGTATGGCTACACCTTC. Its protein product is CASSSQGAYGYTF.

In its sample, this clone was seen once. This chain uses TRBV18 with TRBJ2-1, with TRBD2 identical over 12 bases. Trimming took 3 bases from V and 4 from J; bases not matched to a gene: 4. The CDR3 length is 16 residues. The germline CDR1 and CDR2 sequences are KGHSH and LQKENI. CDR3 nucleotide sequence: TGTGCCAGCTCACCCCTCGGACTAGCGGGGTACAATGAGCAGTTCTTC. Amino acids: CASSPLGLAGYNEQFF. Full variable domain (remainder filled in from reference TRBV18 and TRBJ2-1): NAGVMQNPRHLVRRRGQEARLRCSPMKGHSHVYWYRQLPEEGLKFMVYLQKENIIDESGMPKERFSAEFPKEGPSILRIQQVVRGDSAAYFCASSPLGLAGYNEQFFGPGTRLTVL.

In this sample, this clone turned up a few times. CDR3 nucleotides: TGTGCCAGCCAGCGGGATAGCACCAACATTCAGTACTTC. Its protein product is CASQRDSTNIQYF. The gene calls are TRBV6-6 and TRBJ2-4; the match to TRBD2 covers 7 bases. V shed 8 bases and J 7 bases; nucleotides not matched to a gene: 8. The CDR3 covers 13 residues. In germline, CDR1 is MNHNY, CDR2 SVGAGI (reference sequence).

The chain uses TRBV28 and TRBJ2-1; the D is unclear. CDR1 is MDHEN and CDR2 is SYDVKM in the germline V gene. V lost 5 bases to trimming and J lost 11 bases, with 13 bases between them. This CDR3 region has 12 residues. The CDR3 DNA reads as TGTGCCAGCAGTCTCCAGACTGCCCAGCAGTTCTTC. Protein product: CASSLQTAQQFF. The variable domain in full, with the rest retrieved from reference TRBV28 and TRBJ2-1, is DVKVTQSSRYLVKRTGEKVFLECVQDMDHENMFWYRQDPGLGLRLIYFSYDVKMKEKGDIPEGYSVSREKKERFSLILESASTNQTSMYLCASSLQTAQQFFGPGTRLTVL.

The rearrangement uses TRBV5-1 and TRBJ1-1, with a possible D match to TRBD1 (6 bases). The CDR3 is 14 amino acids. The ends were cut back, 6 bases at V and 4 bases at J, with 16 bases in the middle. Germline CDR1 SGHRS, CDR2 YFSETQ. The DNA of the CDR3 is TGCGCCAGCACCAGATCGAGGGGGAGCACTGAAGCTTTCTTT. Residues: CASTRSRGSTEAFF.

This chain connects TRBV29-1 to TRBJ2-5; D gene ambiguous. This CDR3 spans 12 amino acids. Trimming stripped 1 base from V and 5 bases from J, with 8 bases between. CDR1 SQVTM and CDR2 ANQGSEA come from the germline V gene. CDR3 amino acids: CSVEGLKETQYF. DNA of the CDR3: TGCAGCGTTGAAGGTCTAAAGGAGACCCAGTACTTC.

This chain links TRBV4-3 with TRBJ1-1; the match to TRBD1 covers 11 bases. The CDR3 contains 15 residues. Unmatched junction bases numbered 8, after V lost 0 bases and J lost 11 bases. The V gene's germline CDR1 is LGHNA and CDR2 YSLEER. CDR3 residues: CASSQDLGGQGVAFF. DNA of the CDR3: TGCGCCAGCAGCCAAGATCTGGGGGGACAGGGGGTGGCTTTCTTT.

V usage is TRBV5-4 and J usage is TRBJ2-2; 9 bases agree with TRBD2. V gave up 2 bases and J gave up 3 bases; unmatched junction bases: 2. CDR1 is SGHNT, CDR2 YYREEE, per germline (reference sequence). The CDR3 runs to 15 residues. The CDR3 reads CASSFGTSYTGELFF. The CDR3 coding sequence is TGTGCCAGCAGCTTCGGGACTAGCTACACCGGGGAGCTGTTTTTT.

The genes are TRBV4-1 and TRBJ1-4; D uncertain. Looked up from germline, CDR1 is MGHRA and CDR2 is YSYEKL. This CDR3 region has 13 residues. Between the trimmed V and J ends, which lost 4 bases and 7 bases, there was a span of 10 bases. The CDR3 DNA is TGCGCCAGCAGCCTCCGGGTGGGTGAAAAACTGTTTTTT. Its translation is CASSLRVGEKLFF.

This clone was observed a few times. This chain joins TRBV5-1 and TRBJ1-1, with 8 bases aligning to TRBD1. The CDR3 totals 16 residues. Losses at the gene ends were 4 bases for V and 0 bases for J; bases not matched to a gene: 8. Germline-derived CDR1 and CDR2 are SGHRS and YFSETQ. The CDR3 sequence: CASSLTGTGLNTEAFF. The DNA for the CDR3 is TGCGCCAGCAGCCTTACCGGGACAGGCTTGAACACTGAAGCTTTCTTT.

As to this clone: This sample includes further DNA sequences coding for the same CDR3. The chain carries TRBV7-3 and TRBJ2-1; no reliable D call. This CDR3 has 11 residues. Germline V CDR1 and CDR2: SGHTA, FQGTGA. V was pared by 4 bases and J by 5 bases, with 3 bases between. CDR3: CASSSNNEQFF. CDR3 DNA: TGTGCCAGCAGCTCAAACAATGAGCAGTTCTTC.

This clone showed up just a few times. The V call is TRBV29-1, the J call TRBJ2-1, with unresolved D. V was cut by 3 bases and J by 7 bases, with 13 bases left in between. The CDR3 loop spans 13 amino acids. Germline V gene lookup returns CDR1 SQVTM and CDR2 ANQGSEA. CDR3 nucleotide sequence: TGCAGCGTTGATGAAACGTCCGCGAATGAGCAGTTCTTC. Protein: CSVDETSANEQFF.

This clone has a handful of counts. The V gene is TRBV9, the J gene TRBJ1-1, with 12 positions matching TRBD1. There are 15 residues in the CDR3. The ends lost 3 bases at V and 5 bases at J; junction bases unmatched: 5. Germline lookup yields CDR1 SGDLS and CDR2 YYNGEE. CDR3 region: CASSAGQGAGTEAFF. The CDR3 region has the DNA TGTGCCAGCAGCGCGGGACAGGGGGCGGGTACTGAAGCTTTCTTT.

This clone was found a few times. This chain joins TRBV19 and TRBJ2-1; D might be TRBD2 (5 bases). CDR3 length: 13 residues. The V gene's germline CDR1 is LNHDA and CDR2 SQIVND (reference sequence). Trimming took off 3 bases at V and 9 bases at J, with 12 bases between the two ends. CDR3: CASSIRAAGEQFF. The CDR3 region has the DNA TGTGCCAGTAGTATTCGGGCGGCGGGTGAGCAGTTCTTC.